The source of this T cell receptor beta chain is a study of blood T cells in healthy people across ages. A second 7 to 11 cycle PCR used barcoded and J-beta primers. TCRdb redid the calling of the 5' RACE reads with MiXCR, one entry per CDR3 protein. The table has about 560,000 distinct CDR3 sequences, around 27% seen once. This clonotype was seen a few times. The CDR3 is made up of 14 amino acids. The ends were cut back, 8 bases at V and 0 bases at J, with 8 bases in the middle. Germline loops: CDR1 MDHEN, CDR2 SYDVKM. These same records also appear under a second study, on T cells of mothers and their children.

The V gene is TRBV28, the J gene TRBJ2-6, with D unclear. The receptor was isolated from a boy between 2 and 15 years old in good health. Sequencing input: blood. This CDR3 reads CASYKSSGANVLTF. As DNA, the CDR3 is TGTGCCAGCTATAAATCCTCTGGGGCCAACGTCCTGACTTTC.